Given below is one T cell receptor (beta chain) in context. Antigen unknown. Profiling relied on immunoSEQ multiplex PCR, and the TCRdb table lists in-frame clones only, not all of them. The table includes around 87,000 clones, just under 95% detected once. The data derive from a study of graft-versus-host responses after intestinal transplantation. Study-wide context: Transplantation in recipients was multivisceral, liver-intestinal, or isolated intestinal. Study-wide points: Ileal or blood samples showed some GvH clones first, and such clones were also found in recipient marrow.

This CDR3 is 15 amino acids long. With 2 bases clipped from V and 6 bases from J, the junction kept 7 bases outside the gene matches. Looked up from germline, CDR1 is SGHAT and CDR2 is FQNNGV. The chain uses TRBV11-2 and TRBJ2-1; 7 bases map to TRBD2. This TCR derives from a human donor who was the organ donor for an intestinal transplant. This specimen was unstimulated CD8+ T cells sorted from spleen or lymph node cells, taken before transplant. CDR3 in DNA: TGTGCCAGCAGCTTAAATGGGTGGGGGGGCAATGAGCAGTTCTTC. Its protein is CASSLNGWGGNEQFF.